The 7 T cell receptor beta chains below were found in one sample sequenced in a study of control samples from healthy donors and cancer patients. Data came from immunoSEQ multiplex PCR; TCRdb stores just in-frame clones and leaves some out. Of 130,000 or so clones in the sample, 89% were seen once. What was sequenced was PBMCs. These receptors were obtained from a man aged 50 to 60 with head and neck cancer.

The table lists this clone with a count of one. The rearrangement joins TRBV7-2 to TRBJ2-1; 12 positions match TRBD2. V lost 5 bases to trimming and J lost 7 bases; unmatched junction nucleotides: 6. The CDR3 is 15 amino acids. Germline V gives CDR1 SGHTA, CDR2 FQGNSA. The CDR3 DNA reads TGTGCCAGCAGCCCGTCTAGCGGGAGGGCGAATGAGCAGTTCTTC. Translation gives CASSPSSGRANEQFF.

V gene TRBV7-9 combines with J gene TRBJ2-2; D unclear. CDR3 size: 14 residues. V was trimmed by 1 base and J by 0 bases, leaving 3 bases between them. Germline loops: CDR1 SEHNR, CDR2 FQNEAQ (reference sequence). CDR3 bases: TGTGCCAGCAGCTTAGGAGCGAACACCGGGGAGCTGTTTTTT. Its protein is CASSLGANTGELFF.

V gene TRBV29-1 combines with J gene TRBJ1-3; no definite D call. Germline V CDR1 and CDR2: SQVTM, ANQGSEA. There are 13 residues in the CDR3. Trimming pared 5 bases from V and 0 bases from J, leaving 8 bases between. Here the CDR3 reads CSVQLSSGNTIYF. CDR3 nucleotides: TGCAGCGTTCAACTGAGCTCTGGAAACACCATATATTTT.

This chain links TRBV5-1 with TRBJ1-5; D might be TRBD1 (5 bases). Germline V CDR1 and CDR2: SGHRS, YFSETQ. Trimming cost V 2 bases and J 1 base, with 10 bases left between them. This CDR3 is 15 amino acids long. The CDR3 region has the DNA TGCGCCAGCAGCTTAGCCGGGGCCAGCAATCAGCCCCAGCATTTT. Translated, it gives CASSLAGASNQPQHF.

The rearrangement joins TRBV18 to TRBJ2-7, with TRBD2 matching over 8 bases. Trimming took 3 bases from V and 4 from J; bases not matched to a gene: 5. CDR1 is KGHSH, CDR2 LQKENI, per germline. The CDR3 sequence is 14 residues long. CDR3 nucleotides: TGTGCCAGCTCACCCCCCGGGGGGGCTTACGAGCAGTACTTC. This gives the protein CASSPPGGAYEQYF.

The chain joins TRBV6-5 to TRBJ2-7, with 12 bases identical to TRBD1. The CDR3 has 15 amino acids. From germline, CDR1 is MNHEY and CDR2 SVGAGI. V gave up 2 bases and J gave up 9 bases; unmatched junction bases: 8. This CDR3 is CASSYRGTGGAGQYF. The CDR3 DNA reads as TGTGCCAGCAGTTACCGGGGGACAGGGGGCGCAGGGCAGTACTTC.

In its sample, this clone was seen once. This chain joins TRBV10-2 and TRBJ1-2; 9 nucleotides match TRBD1. This CDR3 spans 15 amino acids. Germline CDR1 is WSHSY and CDR2 is SAAADI. Germline trimming cut 1 base from V and 6 bases from J; bases unmatched to any gene: 6. The CDR3 sequence: CASSEYPDRGDGYTF. The DNA for the CDR3 is TGCGCCAGCAGTGAGTATCCGGACAGGGGTGATGGCTACACCTTC.